This T cell receptor (beta chain) was sequenced for a study of PD-L1 blockade in urothelial cancer. Study-level information: Patients began atezolizumab, 1,200 mg intravenously every 3 weeks, at some point between 2013 and 2015. Male sex and bladder-origin urothelial cancer characterized about 85% of the 29 patients. At 6 weeks and at 3 weeks (second dose) after treatment start, blood was analyzed.

The germline V gene has CDR1 MNHEY and CDR2 SMNVEV (reference sequence). This CDR3 has 15 amino acids. Trimming removed 7 bases at V and 5 bases at J, with 20 bases between. All patients handed over anywhere from 1 to 8 samples, pretreatment and on-treatment. Sequencing used immunoSEQ multiplex PCR; TCRdb keeps in-frame clones, though not all of them. The data contain roughly 39,000 clones, 75% to 90% of them seen just once; the ten biggest clones take up about 1.9%. Sequenced material: PBMCs, taken around atezolizumab (anti-PD-L1) treatment. This receptor was obtained from a man aged 60 to 75 with urothelial cancer. The chain recombines TRBV27 with TRBJ1-1; D ambiguous. DNA of the CDR3: TGTGCCAGCAATTCTCTCATGTACACGGGGACTGAAGCTTTCTTT. Its translation is CASNSLMYTGTEAFF.